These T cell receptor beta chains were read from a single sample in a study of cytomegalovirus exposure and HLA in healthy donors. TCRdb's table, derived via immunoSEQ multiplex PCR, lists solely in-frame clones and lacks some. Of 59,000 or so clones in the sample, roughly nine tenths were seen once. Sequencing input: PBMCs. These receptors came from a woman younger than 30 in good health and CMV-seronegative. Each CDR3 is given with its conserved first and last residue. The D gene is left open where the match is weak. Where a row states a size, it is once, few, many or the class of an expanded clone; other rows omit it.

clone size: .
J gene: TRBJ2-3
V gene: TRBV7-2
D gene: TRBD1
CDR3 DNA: TGTGCCAGCAGCTTCTCTGTGACAGGGCTGGGAGATACGCAGTATTTT
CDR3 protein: CASSFSVTGLGDTQYF

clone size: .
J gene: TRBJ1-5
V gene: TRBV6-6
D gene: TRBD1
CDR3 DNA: TGTGCCAGCAGTTACGTCTCAGGGGGCAGGCAGCCCCAGCATTTT
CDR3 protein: CASSYVSGGRQPQHF

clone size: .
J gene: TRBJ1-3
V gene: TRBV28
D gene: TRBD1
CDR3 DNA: TGTGCCAGCAGTTTAACAGGGGCTGGAAACACCATATATTTT
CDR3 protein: CASSLTGAGNTIYF

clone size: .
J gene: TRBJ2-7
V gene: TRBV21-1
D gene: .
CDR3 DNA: TGTGCCAGCAGCAAAGCAGGATCAGGACTAGCGGGCTACGAGCAGTACTTC
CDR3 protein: CASSKAGSGLAGYEQYF

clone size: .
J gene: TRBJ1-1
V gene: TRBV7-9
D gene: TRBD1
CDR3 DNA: TGTGCCAGCAGCCCCACTGGTAGGACAGGGGGCTCTGAAGCTTTCTTT
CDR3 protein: CASSPTGRTGGSEAFF

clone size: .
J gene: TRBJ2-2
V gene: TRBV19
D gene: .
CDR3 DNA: TGTGCCAGTAGTATAGAAAGAGCGGGCCTGAACACCGGGGAGCTGTTTTTT
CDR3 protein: CASSIERAGLNTGELFF

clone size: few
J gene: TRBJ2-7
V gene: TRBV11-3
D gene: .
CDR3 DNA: TGTGCCAGCAGCTCACAGGAGAGCTCCTACGAGCAGTACTTC
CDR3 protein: CASSSQESSYEQYF

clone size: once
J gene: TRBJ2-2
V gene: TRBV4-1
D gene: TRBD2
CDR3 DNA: TGCGCCAGCAGCCAAGACCCCCAGCGGGGAAACGCCGGGGAGCTGTTTTTT
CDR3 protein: CASSQDPQRGNAGELFF

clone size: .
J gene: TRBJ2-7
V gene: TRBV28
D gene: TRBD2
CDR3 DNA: TGTGCCGCAGGGAGACTAGCGGGGACCTACGAGCAGTACTTC
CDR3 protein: CAAGRLAGTYEQYF

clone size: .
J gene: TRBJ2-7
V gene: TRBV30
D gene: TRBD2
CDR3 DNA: TGTGCCTGGGCTACAGGGACTAGCGGGAGTGTTGACGAGCAGTACTTC
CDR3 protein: CAWATGTSGSVDEQYF

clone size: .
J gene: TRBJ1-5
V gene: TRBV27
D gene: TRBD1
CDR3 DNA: TGTGCCAGCAGAGAGCAGGGGGCCGGCAATCAGCCCCAGCATTTT
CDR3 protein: CASREQGAGNQPQHF

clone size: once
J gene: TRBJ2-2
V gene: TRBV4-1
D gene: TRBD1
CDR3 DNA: TGCGCCAGCAGAGCCGGGACAGGGAAGTACGGGGAGCTGTTTTTT
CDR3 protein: CASRAGTGKYGELFF

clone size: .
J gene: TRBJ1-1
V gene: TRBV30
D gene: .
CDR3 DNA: TGTGCCTGGAGTGTACAGAGGAACACTGAAGCTTTCTTT
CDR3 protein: CAWSVQRNTEAFF

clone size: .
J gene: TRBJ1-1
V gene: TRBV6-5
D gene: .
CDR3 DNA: TGTGCCAGCAGTTATGGAGGGGATACTGAAGCTTTCTTT
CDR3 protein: CASSYGGDTEAFF

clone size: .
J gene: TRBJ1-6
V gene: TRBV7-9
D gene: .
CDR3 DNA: TGTGCCAGCAGCTTCGGGGACTCCTATAATTCACCCCTCCACTTT
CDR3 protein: CASSFGDSYNSPLHF

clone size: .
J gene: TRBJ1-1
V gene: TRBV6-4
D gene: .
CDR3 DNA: TGTGCCAGCAGTGAGTTCGTATATGGCACCTCGAACACTGAAGCTTTCTTT
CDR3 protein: CASSEFVYGTSNTEAFF

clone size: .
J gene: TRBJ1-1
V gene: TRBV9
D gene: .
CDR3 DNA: TGTGCCAGCAGCGTAGTCTCGGGTACTGAAGCTTTCTTT
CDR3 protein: CASSVVSGTEAFF

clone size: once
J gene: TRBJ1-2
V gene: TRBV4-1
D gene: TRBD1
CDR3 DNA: TGCGCCAGCAGCCAACAATCCGGGACAGGGGAGTATGGCTACACCTTC
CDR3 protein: CASSQQSGTGEYGYTF

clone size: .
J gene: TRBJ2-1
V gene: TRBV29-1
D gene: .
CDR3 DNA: TGCAGCGTTGAATATGGGAGTGGCGTCAATGAGCAGTTCTTC
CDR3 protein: CSVEYGSGVNEQFF

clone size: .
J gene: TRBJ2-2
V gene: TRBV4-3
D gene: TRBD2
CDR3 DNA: TGCGCCAGCAGCCAAGACTCCAGCGGGAGGGCCGCCACCGGGGAGCTGTTTTTT
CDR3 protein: CASSQDSSGRAATGELFF

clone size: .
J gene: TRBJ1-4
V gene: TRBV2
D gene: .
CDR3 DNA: TGTGCCAGCAGTGAAGAACGGAACAGGGTTGAAGAAAAACTGTTTTTT
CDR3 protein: CASSEERNRVEEKLFF

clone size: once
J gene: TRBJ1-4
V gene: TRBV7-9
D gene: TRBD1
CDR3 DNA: TGTGCCAGCAGCTTCAGCATAGGACAGGAGGGTGAAAAACTGTTTTTT
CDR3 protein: CASSFSIGQEGEKLFF

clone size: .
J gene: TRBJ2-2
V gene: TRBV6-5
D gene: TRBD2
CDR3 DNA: TGTGCCAGCAGTTACTCAGCGGGACCTACGACCGGGGAGCTGTTTTTT
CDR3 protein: CASSYSAGPTTGELFF

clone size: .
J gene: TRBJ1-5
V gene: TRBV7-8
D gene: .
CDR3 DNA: TGTGCCAGCAGCCCCGAACCGGGTCAGCCCCAGCATTTT
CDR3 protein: CASSPEPGQPQHF

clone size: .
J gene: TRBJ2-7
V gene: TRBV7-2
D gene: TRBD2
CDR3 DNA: TGTGCCAGCAGCTTAGTCGCTCGGCCTAGCGGGAGTGTGTACGAGCAGTACTTC
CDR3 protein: CASSLVARPSGSVYEQYF

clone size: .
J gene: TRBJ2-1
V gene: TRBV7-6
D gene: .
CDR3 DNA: TGTGCCAGCAGCACAGGGCAGGAATCCTACAATGAGCAGTTCTTC
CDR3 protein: CASSTGQESYNEQFF

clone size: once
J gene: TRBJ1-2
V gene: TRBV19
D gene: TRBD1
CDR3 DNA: TGTGCCAGTAGTATCCGACAGGGGCTTAACTATGGCTACACCTTC
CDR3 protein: CASSIRQGLNYGYTF

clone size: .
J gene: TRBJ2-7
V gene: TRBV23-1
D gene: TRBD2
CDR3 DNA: TGCGCCAGCAGTCAGGGGCTAGCGGGAGCCGAGCAGTACTTC
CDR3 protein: CASSQGLAGAEQYF

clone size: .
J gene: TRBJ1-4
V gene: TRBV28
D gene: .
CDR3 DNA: TGTGCCAGCAGACTCCGGGTCTTTAATGAAAAACTGTTTTTT
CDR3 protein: CASRLRVFNEKLFF

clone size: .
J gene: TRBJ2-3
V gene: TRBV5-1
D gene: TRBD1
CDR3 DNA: TGCGCCAGCAGACAGGAGACAGGGGGCGCGCGCACAGATACGCAGTATTTT
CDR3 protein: CASRQETGGARTDTQYF

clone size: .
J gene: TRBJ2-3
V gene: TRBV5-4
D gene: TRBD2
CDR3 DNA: TGTGCCAGCAGCTTGGATGATTGGGGGACTAGCGGGAGGTTGACAGATACGCAGTATTTT
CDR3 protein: CASSLDDWGTSGRLTDTQYF

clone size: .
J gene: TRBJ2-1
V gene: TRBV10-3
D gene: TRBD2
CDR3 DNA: TGTGCCATCAGTGAGTCTTTACGGCTAGCGGGAGGCTCCTACAATGAGCAGTTCTTC
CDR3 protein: CAISESLRLAGGSYNEQFF

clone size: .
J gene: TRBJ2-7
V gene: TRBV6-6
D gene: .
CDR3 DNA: TGTGCCAGCAGTTTGGACACCATCTACGAGCAGTACTTC
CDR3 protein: CASSLDTIYEQYF

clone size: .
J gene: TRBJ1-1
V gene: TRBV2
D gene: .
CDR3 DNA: TGTGCCAGCAGAGTGGGGAGGGGGGTGACTGAAGCTTTCTTT
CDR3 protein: CASRVGRGVTEAFF

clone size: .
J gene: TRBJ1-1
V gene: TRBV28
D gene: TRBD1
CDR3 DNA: TGTGCCAGCAGTTTACGGACAGGGGCGGGCTCTAGCACTGAAGCTTTCTTT
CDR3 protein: CASSLRTGAGSSTEAFF

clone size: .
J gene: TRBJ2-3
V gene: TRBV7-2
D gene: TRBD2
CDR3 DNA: TGTGCCAGCCTAAGGATACTAGCGGGCACAGATACGCAGTATTTT
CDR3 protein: CASLRILAGTDTQYF

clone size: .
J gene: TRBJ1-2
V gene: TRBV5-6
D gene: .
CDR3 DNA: TGTGCCAGCAGCCAGGGGCCCTATGGCTACACCTTC
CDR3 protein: CASSQGPYGYTF